Listed below are T cell receptor beta chains from one sample, sequenced in a study of shared clonotypes between healthy human individuals. TCRdb keeps only in-frame clones here, not all; method: immunoSEQ multiplex PCR. The table includes 2.3 million or so clones, 85% to 95% detected once. Sequencing was performed on naive CD4+ T cells from PBMCs. The receptors were sampled from a man aged 18 to 35 in good health. Some clones in this sample may be carry-over from other donors' samples. Each CDR3 is given with its conserved first and last residue. A D gene is named only where the DNA matches it firmly. Expanded clones are given a class, and other clones once, few, many or no size at all.

j_call clone_size d_call v_call cdr3_aa cdr3_nt
TRBJ2-7 NA NA TRBV10-1 CASSEGDASLEQYF TGCGCCAGCAGTGAGGGGGACGCCTCCCTGGAGCAGTACTTC
TRBJ2-7 NA TRBD2 TRBV27 CATPPSFSGASYEQYF TGTGCCACCCCCCCCTCATTTAGCGGGGCTTCCTACGAGCAGTACTTC
TRBJ1-3 NA TRBD1 TRBV9 CASSAGAQGVDTIYF TGTGCCAGCAGCGCCGGGGCACAGGGGGTGGACACCATATATTTT
TRBJ2-2 NA TRBD1 TRBV19 CASSPRTGPGGELFF TGTGCCAGTAGTCCTAGGACAGGGCCAGGCGGGGAGCTGTTTTTT
TRBJ1-2 NA NA TRBV30 CAWSVFSSVPGGYTF TGTGCCTGGAGTGTATTCTCCAGCGTACCGGGTGGCTACACCTTC
TRBJ2-1 NA NA TRBV28 CASSIHNEQFF TGTGCCAGCAGTATCCACAATGAGCAGTTCTTC
TRBJ2-1 NA NA TRBV7-2 CASSLGLLRDHSNEQFF TGTGCCAGCAGCTTAGGCCTATTGAGGGACCACTCAAATGAGCAGTTCTTC
TRBJ2-7 NA NA TRBV28 CASRPTTGPPPGEQYF TGTGCCAGCAGACCCACTACAGGCCCCCCTCCCGGCGAGCAGTACTTC
TRBJ2-5 NA TRBD2 TRBV28 CASLPGGLAGGMGETQYF TGTGCCAGTTTGCCGGGCGGGCTAGCGGGAGGAATGGGTGAGACCCAGTACTTC
TRBJ1-2 NA TRBD1 TRBV28 CASSLYHQGGPLGYTF TGTGCCAGCAGTTTATATCACCAGGGGGGACCCTTGGGCTACACCTTC
TRBJ2-2 NA TRBD1 TRBV2 CASSQGAGTANTGELFF TGTGCCAGCAGTCAGGGAGCCGGGACAGCGAACACCGGGGAGCTGTTTTTT
TRBJ2-3 NA TRBD1 TRBV19 CASNNRGNTQYF TGTGCCAGTAATAACAGGGGGAATACGCAGTATTTT
TRBJ2-5 NA TRBD2 TRBV28 CASGLAGGGETQYF TGTGCCAGCGGGTTGGCGGGGGGCGGGGAGACCCAGTACTTC
TRBJ1-2 NA NA TRBV7-2 CASSPSRNSGSYGYTF TGTGCCAGCAGCCCCTCTCGAAACTCAGGGTCATACGGCTACACCTTC
TRBJ1-5 NA NA TRBV15 CATSNDRTPSNQPQHF TGTGCCACCAGCAATGACCGTACCCCCTCCAATCAGCCCCAGCATTTT
TRBJ2-5 NA TRBD1 TRBV7-9 CASSHRGPETQYF TGTGCCAGCAGCCACAGGGGCCCGGAGACCCAGTACTTC
TRBJ2-3 NA TRBD2 TRBV28 CASSPTGTSGSSTDTQYF TGTGCCAGCAGTCCGACCGGGACTAGCGGATCTAGCACAGATACGCAGTATTTT
TRBJ2-7 once TRBD2 TRBV11-2 CASSSGGSYEQYF TGTGCCAGCAGTAGCGGGGGGTCCTACGAGCAGTACTTC
TRBJ2-7 NA TRBD1 TRBV5-1 CASSYGGQPGEQYF TGCGCCAGCAGCTATGGGGGACAGCCGGGCGAGCAGTACTTC
TRBJ2-5 NA TRBD1 TRBV10-3 CAISASASRQGGETQYF TGTGCCATCAGTGCCTCCGCCTCGAGACAGGGGGGGGAGACCCAGTACTTC
TRBJ2-7 NA NA TRBV7-6 CASSPAGSQGRSYEQYF TGTGCCAGCAGCCCGGCAGGGAGTCAAGGTCGAAGCTACGAGCAGTACTTC
TRBJ2-5 NA TRBD1 TRBV7-8 CASSLEQGTAQETQYF TGTGCCAGCAGCTTAGAACAGGGGACAGCACAAGAGACCCAGTACTTC
TRBJ2-1 NA NA TRBV28 CASSLYGKGFFF TGTGCCAGCAGTTTATACGGAAAGGGGTTTTTCTTC
TRBJ2-1 NA NA TRBV18 CASSPPDINEQFF TGTGCCAGCTCACCACCGGACATCAATGAGCAGTTCTTC
TRBJ2-3 NA TRBD2 TRBV28 CASSLAGALSNEQYF TGTGCCAGCAGTCTAGCGGGGGCCCTCTCTAATGAGCAGTATTTT
TRBJ2-5 NA NA TRBV29-1 CSVEPDLGLTQYF TGCAGCGTTGAACCCGACTTGGGTCTCACCCAGTACTTC
TRBJ2-2 NA TRBD2 TRBV7-3 CASSPTSANTGELFF TGTGCCAGCAGCCCTACTAGCGCGAACACCGGGGAGCTGTTTTTT
TRBJ2-7 NA NA TRBV5-6 CASSLARSYEQYF TGTGCCAGCAGCTTGGCGCGTTCCTACGAGCAGTACTTC